A single sample is the source of the 18 T cell receptor beta chains below, sequenced in a study of blood T cell repertoires in COVID-19 (TCRdb year 2020). Receptor amplification or capture employed the immunoSEQ multiplex PCR assay. In its TCRdb copy, this immuneACCESS table keeps in-frame sequences only and misses some clones. Where compared with another copy, unresolved V genes explain less than half of these, and the others have no known cause. In all, the sample holds 250,000 to 400,000 clones, and about 91% of those were seen once. Roughly 1.7% of the sample is in the top ten clones. Sequencing input: peripheral blood. The origin of the receptors is a woman under 40 with COVID-19, enrolled during active disease.

The chain carries TRBV6-4 and TRBJ1-1, with a possible D match to TRBD1 (6 bases). The CDR3 covers 13 residues. Germline CDR1 and CDR2: MRHNA and SNTAGT. With 9 bases removed from V and 3 bases from J, the gap between germline ends came to 14 bases. The CDR3 protein is CASQGWRDTEAFF. In nucleotides, the CDR3 is TGTGCCAGTCAGGGGTGGAGAGACACTGAAGCTTTCTTT.

This clone was seen once. The chain has TRBV11-2 and TRBJ1-1, with D perhaps TRBD1 (5 bases). This CDR3 spans 14 amino acids. Germline V CDR1 and CDR2: SGHAT, FQNNGV. V shed 5 bases and J shed 10 bases, with 20 bases lying between them. The DNA for the CDR3 is TGTGCCAGCAGCCCCCCGGGGGTAGGACTGGGAGCTTTCTTT. Translation: CASSPPGVGLGAFF.

The count of this clone is one. The CDR3 sequence is CASSVEGTSGGSTDTQYF. The CDR3 DNA follows: TGTGCCAGCAGCGTAGAGGGGACTAGCGGGGGGAGCACAGATACGCAGTATTTT. The chain carries TRBV9 and TRBJ2-3; 15 positions match TRBD2. With V trimmed by 0 bases and J by 0 bases, 2 bases remained unmatched. The CDR3 has 18 residues. CDR1 is SGDLS, CDR2 YYNGEE, per germline.

The chain recombines TRBV2 with TRBJ1-1; D gene ambiguous. This CDR3 has 14 amino acids. Germline-derived CDR1 and CDR2 are SNHLY and FYNNEI. V lost 2 bases, J lost 5 bases, and 12 bases lay in between. The CDR3 loop is CASSEIEAGTEAFF. The DNA of the CDR3 is TGTGCCAGCAGTGAAATAGAGGCCGGGACTGAAGCTTTCTTT.

This chain links TRBV5-8 with TRBJ2-7, with D possibly TRBD2 on 6 matching bases. The CDR3 consists of 13 residues. V was cut by 0 bases and J by 10 bases, with 14 bases left in between. Germline values: CDR1 SGHTS, CDR2 YDEGEE. CDR3 in DNA: TGTGCCAGCAGCTTGGGGCGGCGGAGGGAACAGTACTTC. Translated, it gives CASSLGRRREQYF. Drawing the rest from reference TRBV5-8 and TRBJ2-7, the complete variable domain is EAGVTQSPTHLIKTRGQQATLRCSPISGHTSVYWYQQALGLGLQFLLWYDEGEERNRGNFPPRFSGRQFPNYSSELNVNALELEDSALYLCASSLGRRREQYFGPGTRLTVT.

This chain connects TRBV5-4 to TRBJ1-2; TRBD1 might be the D (5 bases). The CDR3 extends over 13 amino acids. The germline V and J ends were trimmed by 0 bases and 10 bases, with 13 bases remaining between them. Looked up from germline, CDR1 is SGHNT and CDR2 is YYREEE (reference sequence). In DNA, the CDR3 is TGTGCCAGCAGCTTGGCGGGGGGGGTTGTCTACACCTTC. Amino acids: CASSLAGGVVYTF.

In its sample, this clone was seen once. The chain joins TRBV7-2 to TRBJ1-5, with TRBD1 as a possible D gene (5 bases). CDR3 length equals 16 residues. In germline, CDR1 is SGHTA, CDR2 FQGNSA. The V gene lost 3 bases and the J gene lost 1 base, with 13 bases spanning the gap. The CDR3 DNA is TGTGCCAGCAGCTTGCGAGGGACTGGAAGCAATCAGCCCCAGCATTTT. Amino acid sequence: CASSLRGTGSNQPQHF.

V usage is TRBV30 and J usage is TRBJ2-7; no firm D call. Germline V gene data show CDR1 as GTSNPN and CDR2 as SVGIG (reference sequence). The CDR3 extends over 14 amino acids. Trimming took 0 bases from V and 7 from J, leaving 16 bases between them. For the CDR3, the DNA is TGTGCCTGGAGTGTGGGCCTCGAAGCTAAGGAGCAGTACTTC. It specifies CAWSVGLEAKEQYF.

The V and J genes are TRBV9 and TRBJ2-5, with TRBD1 as a possible D gene (6 bases). V gave up 3 bases and J gave up 5 bases, with 20 bases separating them. The length of the CDR3 is 16 residues. Germline lookup yields CDR1 SGDLS and CDR2 YYNGEE. The CDR3 DNA follows: TGTGCCAGCAGCGAGACAGGATTATACTTAGGGGAGACCCAGTACTTC. It yields the protein CASSETGLYLGETQYF.

The chain recombines TRBV2 with TRBJ2-5; 11 nucleotides match TRBD2. Germline CDR1 and CDR2: SNHLY and FYNNEI. This CDR3 contains 15 residues. Trimming cost V 4 bases and J 5 bases; bases outside gene matches: 6. The CDR3: CASSGTSGPGETQYF. In DNA, the CDR3 is TGTGCCAGCAGTGGGACTAGCGGGCCCGGGGAGACCCAGTACTTC.

In this sample, this clone turned up a few times. The rearrangement joins TRBV18 to TRBJ1-2; D not certain. Germline values: CDR1 KGHSH, CDR2 LQKENI. The V end was cut by 2 bases, the J end by 8 bases, with 15 bases between. This CDR3 region has 14 residues. CDR3: CASSPEGLSGGYTF. The CDR3 coding sequence is TGTGCCAGCTCACCAGAGGGTTTGAGTGGGGGCTACACCTTC.

The V and J genes are TRBV19 and TRBJ1-1; D ambiguous. CDR3 length equals 12 residues. Germline loops: CDR1 LNHDA, CDR2 SQIVND (reference sequence). V lost 3 bases to trimming and J lost 6 bases, with 8 bases between them. Here the CDR3 DNA reads TGTGCCAGTAGTATCGGCAGGTCTGAAGCTTTCTTT. Its protein product is CASSIGRSEAFF.

This clone has only one observation. The V gene is TRBV6-5, the J gene TRBJ2-4; D uncertain. The V end lost 4 bases, the J end lost 9 bases, and 13 bases lay between the germline ends. The CDR3 is 13 residues long. Germline CDR1 MNHEY, CDR2 SVGAGI. CDR3 DNA sequence: TGTGCCAGCAGTTTAACGACATACCCCATTCAGTACTTC. This codes for CASSLTTYPIQYF.

V gene TRBV24-1 combines with J gene TRBJ2-5; maybe TRBD2 (6 bases). The CDR3 runs to 17 residues. Germline loops: CDR1 KGHDR, CDR2 SFDVKD. V shed 3 bases and J shed 0 bases, with 16 bases lying between them. The CDR3 DNA sequence: TGTGCCACCAGTGATCCCAGGGACTGGCGGAACCAAGAGACCCAGTACTTC. Protein sequence: CATSDPRDWRNQETQYF.

The chain recombines TRBV29-1 with TRBJ2-1; 11 nucleotides agree with TRBD2. CDR1 is SQVTM, CDR2 ANQGSEA, per germline. This CDR3 is 13 amino acids long. V shed 4 bases, J shed 9 bases, and the junction held 5 bases outside the gene matches. The CDR3 is CSVGSGGAGEQFF. The CDR3 DNA is TGCAGCGTTGGTAGCGGGGGGGCTGGTGAGCAGTTCTTC.

The V gene is TRBV5-4, the J gene TRBJ2-3; 8 bases are shared with TRBD2. The CDR3 spans 15 residues. In germline, CDR1 is SGHNT, CDR2 YYREEE (reference sequence). J lost 1 base, V lost 1 base, and 2 bases had no gene match. The CDR3 region is CASSLKAGGTDTQYF. As DNA, the CDR3 is TGTGCCAGCAGCTTGAAAGCGGGGGGCACAGATACGCAGTATTTT.

J is TRBJ2-1 and V is TRBV11-2; maybe TRBD1 (5 bases). V was shortened by 5 bases and J by 6 bases, with 14 bases between the two germline ends. The germline V gene encodes CDR1 SGHAT and CDR2 FQNNGV. The CDR3 is 14 amino acids. Here the CDR3 reads CASSIRGVLNEQFF. CDR3 DNA sequence: TGTGCCAGCAGCATTAGGGGCGTCCTCAATGAGCAGTTCTTC.

This chain uses TRBV18 with TRBJ1-1, with D possibly TRBD1 on 5 matching bases. The CDR3 is 16 amino acids. V was trimmed by 0 bases and J by 0 bases, leaving 11 bases between them. Germline CDR1 is KGHSH and CDR2 is LQKENI. The CDR3 nucleotides read TGTGCCAGCTCACCACCGGGGCGACTCATGAACACTGAAGCTTTCTTT. This gives the protein CASSPPGRLMNTEAFF.